This T cell receptor beta chain was recorded in a study of OX40 agonist ivuxolimab in advanced cancers. Study context: Males comprised approximately 84% of the group, whose mean age was 60 years (range 23 to 79). Among those treated, three patients had partial responses, one with hepatocellular carcinoma and two with cutaneous melanoma.

Using immunoSEQ multiplex PCR, the repertoire was profiled, and TCRdb retains in-frame clones only, with some absent. Among roughly 80,000 clones listed, about 91% were seen once. Autoimmune disease history or systemic immunosuppression barred patients. With 1 base clipped from V and 2 bases from J, the junction kept 3 bases outside the gene matches. This CDR3 spans 15 amino acids. CDR1 and CDR2 (germline): LNHNV, YYDKDF (reference sequence). Overall study findings and caveats: It was not determined which antigens were specifically recognized by the peripheral T cells that had undergone clonal expansion.

Details on this clone: Antigen: not known.

Sample: CD4+ or CD8+ T cells sorted from blood, taken in a trial of the OX40 agonist ivuxolimab. The chain carries TRBV15 and TRBJ2-7, with 9 positions matching TRBD2. The receptor was isolated from an adult with an advanced solid tumor such as melanoma, head and neck, liver or kidney cancer. The CDR3 bases are TGTGCCACCAGCAGAGGGACTAGCGACACCTACGAGCAGTACTTC. Amino acid sequence: CATSRGTSDTYEQYF. The full variable domain, completed using reference TRBV15 and TRBJ2-7, is DAMVIQNPRYQVTQFGKPVTLSCSQTLNHNVMYWYQQKSSQAPKLLFHYYDKDFNNEADTPDNFQSRRPNTSFCFLDIRSPGLGDTAMYLCATSRGTSDTYEQYFGPGTRLTVT.